The 5 T cell receptor beta chains below all came from one sample that was sequenced in a study of response to subunit inactivated influenza vaccine. TCRdb re-called the RT-PCR reads through MiXCR, storing one row per CDR3 protein. This sample yields 170,000 or so distinct CDR3 sequences, of which approximately 12% are seen a single time; roughly 33% belongs to the top ten. The sequencing here drew on CD8+ T cells sorted from PBMCs, taken less than 30 months after vaccination. These receptors all come from a man between 50 and 69 years old who received an inactivated influenza vaccine.

Only a few counts were recorded for this clonotype. CDR3: CASSQPWTLTSGELFF. The CDR3 nucleotides read TGCGCCAGCAGCCAACCTTGGACACTCACCAGCGGGGAGCTGTTTTTT. The chain uses TRBV4-1 and TRBJ2-2; maybe TRBD1 (5 bases). The CDR3 has 16 residues. In germline, CDR1 is MGHRA, CDR2 YSYEKL. Between the trimmed V and J ends, which lost 2 bases and 7 bases, there was a span of 17 bases.

There are many counts of this clonotype. The chain carries TRBV3-1 and TRBJ2-3, with TRBD2 matching over 9 bases. Germline-derived CDR1 and CDR2 are LGHDT and YNNKEL (reference sequence). The CDR3 length is 17 residues. Trimming cost V 3 bases and J 4 bases; bases outside gene matches: 11. CDR3 bases: TGTGCCAGCAGCCACCCGTTGCGGGGGGGTGGGGCAGATACGCAGTATTTT. Protein sequence: CASSHPLRGGGADTQYF.

This clonotype was observed a few times. J is TRBJ2-7 and V is TRBV12-3 or TRBV12-4, with 10 bases fitting TRBD2. The CDR3 length is 14 residues. V trimming: 7 bases; J trimming: 5 bases; junction bases outside the gene matches: 8. Here the CDR3 DNA reads TGTGCCAGCACCCCCAGCGGGGGGGCCGACGAGCAGTACTTC. Its protein product is CASTPSGGADEQYF.

The chain links TRBV5-1 to TRBJ1-5; TRBD1 matches 8 bases. CDR3 length equals 14 residues. In germline, CDR1 is SGHRS, CDR2 YFSETQ. The J segment lost 6 bases and the V segment lost 6 bases, leaving 8 bases of the junction unmatched. In DNA, the CDR3 is TGCGCCAGCACCGTAACAGGGGGAGGTCAGCCCCAGCATTTT. Its protein product is CASTVTGGGQPQHF.

This clonotype was detected a few times. The chain uses TRBV2 and TRBJ2-2; 8 bases match TRBD1. CDR3 length: 15 amino acids. The V segment lost 4 bases and the J segment 6 bases; nucleotides outside the gene matches: 7. The germline CDR1 and CDR2 sequences are SNHLY and FYNNEI. The CDR3 region is CASSGPGGDPGELFF. The DNA of the CDR3 is TGTGCCAGCAGTGGGCCAGGGGGCGATCCCGGGGAGCTGTTTTTT.